These 4 T cell receptor beta chains were sequenced from one sample in a study of CD8+ T cells in alopecia areata. Isolated RNA was reverse transcribed into cDNA used as the sequencing template. TCRdb's table, derived via immunoSEQ multiplex PCR, lists solely in-frame clones and lacks some. The sample carries 130,000 to 150,000 clones, roughly half recorded once. Sequenced here: CD4+ T cells sorted from blood, sampled at week 0. The source is a human donor with alopecia areata.

V gene TRBV9 combines with J gene TRBJ2-1; 7 nucleotides line up with TRBD1. The CDR3 has 14 amino acids. V dropped 5 bases and J dropped 0; count of bases not matched to a gene: 2. Germline V gene data show CDR1 as SGDLS and CDR2 as YYNGEE. The CDR3 sequence: CASRTGTSYNEQFF. The CDR3 coding sequence is TGTGCCAGCAGGACAGGGACCTCCTACAATGAGCAGTTCTTC.

This clone was picked up a small number of times. The J gene is TRBJ2-1, the V gene TRBV29-1; D might be TRBD1 (6 bases). Germline CDR1 and CDR2: SQVTM and ANQGSEA. CDR3 size: 13 residues. V was pared by 8 bases and J by 3 bases, with 14 bases between. CDR3 in amino acids: CSTRQAGYNEQFF. CDR3 in DNA: TGCAGCACCCGACAGGCAGGCTACAATGAGCAGTTCTTC.

This chain connects TRBV4-3 to TRBJ1-3, with D uncertain. Between the trimmed V and J ends, which lost 1 base and 0 bases, there was a span of 7 bases. Germline lookup yields CDR1 LGHNA and CDR2 YSLEER. This CDR3 spans 15 amino acids. This chain's CDR3 is CASSQGAGSGNTIYF. The CDR3 DNA is TGCGCCAGCAGCCAAGGTGCCGGCTCTGGAAACACCATATATTTT.

This chain links TRBV11-2 with TRBJ2-7; 9 positions match TRBD2. CDR1 is SGHAT, CDR2 FQNNGV, per germline. Trimming at V came to 4 bases and at J to 5 bases, leaving 12 bases not matched to a gene. The CDR3 runs 16 residues. The CDR3 loop reads CASSSAPGLAMNEQYF. Written as DNA, the CDR3 is TGTGCCAGCAGCTCCGCTCCGGGACTAGCAATGAACGAGCAGTACTTC.